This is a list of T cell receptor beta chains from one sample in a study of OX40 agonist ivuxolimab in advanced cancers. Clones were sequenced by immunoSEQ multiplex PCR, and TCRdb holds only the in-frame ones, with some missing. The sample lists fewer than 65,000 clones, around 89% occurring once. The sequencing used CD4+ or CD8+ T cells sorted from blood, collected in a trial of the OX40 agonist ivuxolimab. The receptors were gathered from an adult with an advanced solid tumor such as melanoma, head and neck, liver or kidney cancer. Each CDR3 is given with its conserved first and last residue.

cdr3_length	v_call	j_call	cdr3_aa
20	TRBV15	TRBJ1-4	CATSRELTGKGMATNEKLFF
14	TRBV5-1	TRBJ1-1	CASSVVDLNTEAFF
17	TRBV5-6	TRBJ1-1	CASSLWPTGFPNTEAFF
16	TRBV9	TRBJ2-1	CASSVRGDRGPNEQFF
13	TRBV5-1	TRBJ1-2	CASSLDSNYGYTF
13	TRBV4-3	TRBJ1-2	CASSQGGSYGYTF
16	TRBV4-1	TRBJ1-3	CASSQGLNAPGNTIYF
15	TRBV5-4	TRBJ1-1	CASTNAGRDNTEAFF
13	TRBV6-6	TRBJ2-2	CASTRVGSGELFF
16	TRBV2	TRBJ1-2	CASSPPGTTGSYGYTF
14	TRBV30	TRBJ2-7	CAWSGSGRSYEQYF
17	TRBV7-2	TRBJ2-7	CASSLVRGQADLYEQYF
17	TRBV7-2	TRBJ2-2	CASSQKTRTANTGELFF
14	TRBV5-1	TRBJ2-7	CASSLNLGSHEQYF
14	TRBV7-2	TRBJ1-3	CASSRSGGLNTIYF
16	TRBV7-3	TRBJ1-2	CASGNPTGGSYYGYTF
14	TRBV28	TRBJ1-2	CASISGGTNYGYTF
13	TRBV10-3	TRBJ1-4	CAIRQGRGEKLFF
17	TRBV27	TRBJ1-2	CASSFDRQGAFNYGYTF
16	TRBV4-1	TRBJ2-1	CASSQRQVSSYNEQFF